This entry describes one TCR beta chain. What it binds is unknown. CDR3 size: 14 residues. The ends lost 6 bases at V and 6 bases at J; junction bases unmatched: 7. The germline V gene encodes CDR1 MNHEY and CDR2 SVGAGI. These data originate in a study of cytomegalovirus exposure and HLA in healthy donors. Study background: There were some 81 million unique TCRs (from HLA-typed donors) in an early data release.

The PCR used 60 Vbeta and 13 Jbeta primers. The repertoire was sequenced with immunoSEQ multiplex PCR; TCRdb's copy has only in-frame clones and lacks some. The table lists some 180,000 clones, around 78% of them singletons. Study-level points and caveats: Most subjects' HLA-A and HLA-B alleles were reportedly predicted from TCR beta sequences.

The source material was PBMCs. This sequence was found in a man aged 25-45 years in good health and CMV-seronegative. The chain joins TRBV6-5 to TRBJ2-7; 11 bases are a match to TRBD2. CDR3 DNA: TGTGCCAGCAGCCAGACTAGCGGGGTCGGCGAGCAGTACTTC. Translated: CASSQTSGVGEQYF.